This is a list of T cell receptor beta chains from one sample in a study of cytomegalovirus exposure and HLA in healthy donors. TCRdb's table, derived via immunoSEQ multiplex PCR, lists solely in-frame clones and lacks some. The table shows 110,000 or so clones, with over 65% occurring only once. The sample consisted of PBMCs. The receptor source for this set is a young woman in good health and CMV-seropositive. The CDR3 runs from the conserved cysteine through the conserved F or W. Part of the rows lack a size; the others show once, few, many or a class for expanded clones.

>TRBV5-1|.|TRBJ2-5
CASTFLQGAQETQYF
>TRBV6-1|once|TRBJ1-4
CASSEVAGPNEKLFF
>TRBV2|.|TRBJ2-3
CASRYPGTGGFKLQYF
>TRBV6-1|.|TRBJ2-5
CASSELGGSGWPLETQYF
>TRBV2|.|TRBJ2-7
CASSDVGAGVHYEQYF
>TRBV4-1|.|TRBJ2-5
CASGFGRGASQETQYF
>TRBV5-1|.|TRBJ2-2
CASILDRAENTGELFF
>TRBV4-2|.|TRBJ2-5
CASSQEIAGGRQTQYF
>TRBV10-3|.|TRBJ2-2
CAIRQGQEGAGELFF
>TRBV6-6|.|TRBJ1-6
CASSPGPSGSPLHF
>TRBV25-1|.|TRBJ1-1
CASSRTRQDDWEAFF
>TRBV7-2|few|TRBJ2-7
CASSPGTAAYEQYF
>TRBV7-8|.|TRBJ2-3
CASSTRLAGGTDTQYF
>TRBV6-1|once|TRBJ1-3
CASSIDNSGNTIYF
>TRBV9|.|TRBJ2-3
CASSVVSQGRTDTQYF
>TRBV13|.|TRBJ1-6
CASSLGQRNSPLHF
>TRBV6-1|.|TRBJ2-7
CASCGGISYEQYF
>TRBV14|.|TRBJ1-2
CASHPGTGGANFHGYTF
>TRBV7-9|.|TRBJ2-7
CASSLGLAESYEQYF
>TRBV9|.|TRBJ2-1
CASSVAGSYNEQFF